This T cell receptor (beta chain) was captured by sequencing in a study of TIL therapy for anti-PD-1-resistant metastatic lung cancer (dated by TCRdb to the early 2020s). The study in broad terms: Among the enrolled patients, the median age was nearly 55 years (range about 35-80), and the median tumor PD-L1 proportion score was around 6%. Across the cohort, whole-exome sequencing showed a median non-synonymous tumor mutation burden of 1.5 mutations per megabase. The cohort was composed predominantly of lung adenocarcinoma, with a few EGFR-mutant and two ALK-rearranged tumors included, and half of patients were identified as current or former smokers. Clonotypes were tracked across tumor, expanded TIL product and serial blood samples by T cell receptor beta sequencing of tumor and peripheral blood. Study-wide conclusions, independent of this receptor: Because the cohort was highly selected, with more treatment-naive, never-smoker and oncogene-addicted patients than is typical, generalizability is limited. TIL culture showed high clonal turnover, with many enriched product clones undetected in the baseline tumor, suggesting clonal contraction rather than faithful expansion. The study protocol defined all tumor marker inferences as exploratory. Higher clonality and lower diversity were observed in expanded TIL cultures than in baseline intratumoral T cells (median clonality around 6% vs 30%, p < 0.0001).

The immunoSEQ v3 hsTCRB kit was used to amplify TCR beta CDR3 regions from genomic DNA through bias-controlled multiplex PCR. The TCR libraries were sequenced on an Illumina NextSeq 500 to around 1.9 million read pairs for survey level or 5-6 million read pairs for deep level. As for how the authors treated the data: V, D and J genes were assigned, non-productive sequences were removed, and clonality was reported by immunoSEQ Analyzer software. Repertoires of infused TIL and blood were compared using productive Simpson clonality and the Morisita overlap index of productive TRB rearrangements. As stored in TCRdb, this immuneACCESS dataset retains in-frame rearrangements with V and J assigned. A fraction of the clones does not appear; measured against another copy, unresolved V genes explain less than half of the discrepancy, and the remainder lacks a known reason. That table gives V, J and clone size, and the DNA gave D and trimming. The sample data list some 4,900 clones, and around 66% of these were observed just once. The top ten clones comprise 8.5% to 10% of the sample.

The time point label, as the study defines it: pre-treatment sample, taken before nivolumab and TIL therapy. The baseline tumor samples, taken from the same resection that was used to grow TIL, were excised metastases, most often pleural nodules or supraclavicular lymph nodes. Tumors were harvested before any PD-1/PD-L1 blockade; patients then received nivolumab, and those progressing received lymphodepletion, expanded TIL infusion and IL-2. Between late 2017 and 2020, a dual-center phase I trial enrolled adults who had stage 4 NSCLC. The samples were obtained from a phase I trial that was single-arm and open-label and tested tumor-infiltrating lymphocyte therapy combined with nivolumab in advanced non-small cell lung cancer. For each resected tumor, portions were snap-frozen in liquid nitrogen and kept at -80 degrees C. Using laser-capture macrodissection, tumor regions of interest were selected on H&E sections, then pulverized into approximately 14 mg aliquots and extracted using Qiagen Allprep kits.

Regarding this clone: Its antigen is unknown. No base qualities exist here, and no much larger clone lies one base off it.

From the cysteine up to the phenylalanine, the CDR3 has a length of 14 residues. Only the CDR3 DNA stays, 42 bases, in frame from base 1. The CDR1 and CDR2 encoded by the germline V gene are SGHRS and YFSETQ. Relative to germline, V is 2 bases shorter and J is 5 bases shorter, with 14 bases between their ends. The rearranged segments are TRBV5-1 and TRBJ2-7; a confident D gene designation cannot be given. Source: tumor tissue, taken at baseline. The sequence was obtained from a man aged 65-85 years with non-small cell lung cancer. The sequenced DNA: TGCGCCAGCAGCTTAGACCGGGCTCCCAACGAGCAGTACTTC. It is translated as CASSLDRAPNEQYF.